The clone carrying this TCR beta chain showed up just a few times. Its target is not known. Study results and caveats: Tumor memory CD4+ T cell TCR gene usage clustered with blood and lymph node memory CD4+ cells and lymph node naive CD4+ cells.

Full-length variable regions came from constant-region reverse primers plus semi-nested Nested Universal Primer A PCR. From the 5' RACE reads, TCRdb called clonotypes with MiXCR, one entry per CDR3 protein. The repertoire holds some 62,000 distinct CDR3 sequences, with 30% as singletons. The CDR3 has 14 residues. V lost 1 base and J 0 bases, leaving 7 bases between the germline ends. The germline CDR1 and CDR2 sequences are SGHRS and YFSETQ. This TCR came from a female donor with breast cancer. The source material was tumor-infiltrating naive CD4+ T cells sorted from the breast tumor. Indicated subset: naive CD4+ T cells, CD4+CD45RA+CD25-. This chain uses TRBV5-1 with TRBJ1-2; no reliable D call. For the CDR3, the DNA is TGCGCCAGCAGCTTGACAGCCCCTAACTATGGCTACACCTTC. It is translated as CASSLTAPNYGYTF. Drawing the rest from reference TRBV5-1 and TRBJ1-2, the complete variable domain is KAGVTQTPRYLIKTRGQQVTLSCSPISGHRSVSWYQQTPGQGLQFLFEYFSETQRNKGNFPGRFSGRQFSNSRSEMNVSTLELGDSALYLCASSLTAPNYGYTFGSGTRLTVV.